This is a list of T cell receptor beta chains from one sample in a study of blood T cell repertoires in COVID-19. Some clones are missing from TCRdb's copy, which holds only in-frame ones; the method was immunoSEQ multiplex PCR. The sample comprises some 250,000 clones, just under 85% of which are singletons, and 15% rests with the top ten. The specimen was PBMCs or T cells enriched from blood (not recorded which). These receptors all stem from a man aged 35 to 55 who had recovered from COVID-19. Both conserved end residues are trimmed from each CDR3. Each record gives: V gene, J gene, D gene, clone size, CDR3 protein. A D gene is named only where the DNA matches it firmly. Rows give clone size only sometimes, using once, few, many, or a class for an expanded clone.

v_gene: TRBV9
j_gene: TRBJ2-7
d_gene: TRBD1
abundance: NA
CDR3aa: ASSQGQGTYEQY

v_gene: TRBV5-4
j_gene: TRBJ2-7
d_gene: NA
abundance: NA
CDR3aa: ASSLQGAHYEQY

v_gene: TRBV7-2
j_gene: TRBJ2-7
d_gene: NA
abundance: NA
CDR3aa: ASSHREVLSYEQY

v_gene: TRBV9
j_gene: TRBJ1-2
d_gene: TRBD1
abundance: NA
CDR3aa: ASSAWDSYGYT

v_gene: TRBV5-4
j_gene: TRBJ2-1
d_gene: NA
abundance: NA
CDR3aa: ASSWGGADEQF

v_gene: TRBV5-1
j_gene: TRBJ2-7
d_gene: TRBD2
abundance: once
CDR3aa: ASTPGLSYEQY

v_gene: TRBV9
j_gene: TRBJ2-2
d_gene: NA
abundance: NA
CDR3aa: ASSAPSGSNTGELF

v_gene: TRBV30
j_gene: TRBJ2-5
d_gene: NA
abundance: NA
CDR3aa: AWSPTGETQY

v_gene: TRBV2
j_gene: TRBJ2-7
d_gene: NA
abundance: NA
CDR3aa: ASSETTATDSYEQY

v_gene: TRBV2
j_gene: TRBJ2-7
d_gene: TRBD1
abundance: NA
CDR3aa: ASKRQGHGEQY

v_gene: TRBV28
j_gene: TRBJ1-2
d_gene: NA
abundance: NA
CDR3aa: ASSFGGGPGYT

v_gene: TRBV9
j_gene: TRBJ1-2
d_gene: TRBD1
abundance: NA
CDR3aa: ASSVGYDRGGYT

v_gene: TRBV7-6
j_gene: TRBJ1-6
d_gene: NA
abundance: once
CDR3aa: ASSLGGSSPLH

v_gene: TRBV7-3
j_gene: TRBJ2-2
d_gene: NA
abundance: NA
CDR3aa: ASSSFNTGELF

v_gene: TRBV25-1
j_gene: TRBJ2-1
d_gene: TRBD2
abundance: NA
CDR3aa: ASSTRLAVSNEQF

v_gene: TRBV6-2/TRBV6-3
j_gene: TRBJ1-2
d_gene: TRBD1
abundance: NA
CDR3aa: ASSPGTGTYGYT

v_gene: TRBV28
j_gene: TRBJ1-1
d_gene: TRBD1
abundance: NA
CDR3aa: ASPGQGGTEAF

v_gene: TRBV18
j_gene: TRBJ2-1
d_gene: TRBD2
abundance: NA
CDR3aa: ASSVSGGPYNEQF

v_gene: TRBV5-1
j_gene: TRBJ1-6
d_gene: NA
abundance: NA
CDR3aa: ASSLKGPNSPLH

v_gene: TRBV6-5
j_gene: TRBJ1-6
d_gene: NA
abundance: few
CDR3aa: ASTGNNSPLH

v_gene: TRBV5-1
j_gene: TRBJ1-3
d_gene: NA
abundance: few
CDR3aa: ASSLKGLGGSSGNTIY